The 10 T cell receptor beta chains reported below all come from one sample, sequenced in a study of blood T cell repertoires in COVID-19. Assay: immunoSEQ multiplex PCR; the TCRdb copy retains only in-frame clones and omits some. This sample has about 220,000 clones, with roughly 80% found just once. The sample taken for sequencing was peripheral blood. The receptors were sampled from a woman aged 60-75 years who had recovered from COVID-19.

This chain connects TRBV7-2 to TRBJ2-1; D may be TRBD2 (7 bases). CDR1 is SGHTA and CDR2 is FQGNSA in the germline V gene. The CDR3 totals 14 residues. V shed 3 bases and J shed 9 bases, with 15 bases lying between them. CDR3 protein: CASSFLGGGFEQFF. In nucleotides, the CDR3 is TGTGCCAGCAGCTTCCTGGGAGGGGGGTTTGAGCAGTTCTTC.

This clone was counted a single time. The J gene is TRBJ2-1, the V gene TRBV19; 12 nucleotides align to TRBD2. Germline assignment: CDR1 LNHDA and CDR2 SQIVND (reference sequence). The CDR3 totals 17 residues. V was clipped by 4 bases and J by 3 bases; unmatched bases: 7. The CDR3 DNA reads TGTGCCAGTAGTAGAGGACTAGCGGGACTATTCTACAATGAGCAGTTCTTC. Residues: CASSRGLAGLFYNEQFF.

The rearrangement uses TRBV2 and TRBJ1-2; D might be TRBD1 (5 bases). The V end was cut by 6 bases, the J end by 7 bases, with 9 bases between. CDR1 is SNHLY and CDR2 is FYNNEI in the germline V gene. The CDR3 extends over 11 amino acids. The CDR3 nucleotides are TGTGCCAGCAGCCGGGGGGTTGGCTACACCTTC. Protein product: CASSRGVGYTF.

The V gene is TRBV7-9, the J gene TRBJ1-1; 8 bases match TRBD1. Germline values: CDR1 SEHNR, CDR2 FQNEAQ (reference sequence). This CDR3 has 13 amino acids. J lost 11 bases, V lost 2 bases, and 7 bases had no gene match. In nucleotides, the CDR3 is TGTGCCAGCAGCTTAAGGCAGGGGGCGGACGCTTTCTTT. It is translated as CASSLRQGADAFF.

A single count supports this clone. The chain joins TRBV7-2 to TRBJ2-7, with 7 bases aligning to TRBD1. The ends lost 5 bases at V and 1 base at J; junction bases unmatched: 8. The CDR3 has 15 residues. Germline-derived CDR1 and CDR2 are SGHTA and FQGNSA. The CDR3 reads CASSPFGDSSYEQYF. In nucleotides, the CDR3 is TGTGCCAGCAGCCCCTTTGGGGACAGTTCCTACGAGCAGTACTTC.

V and J are TRBV19 and TRBJ1-2; TRBD1 matches at 11 bases. CDR1 LNHDA and CDR2 SQIVND come from the germline V gene (reference sequence). This CDR3 has 17 residues. The V and J ends lost 7 bases and 3 bases, in that order; junction bases with no gene match: 13. As DNA, the CDR3 is TGTGCCAGTACCTCGCGTGGACAGGGGGCGTACCACTATGGCTACACCTTC. Encoded protein: CASTSRGQGAYHYGYTF.

This chain joins TRBV15 and TRBJ2-3; D unclear. Trimming cost V 5 bases and J 0 bases, with 9 bases left between them. Looked up from germline, CDR1 is LNHNV and CDR2 is YYDKDF (reference sequence). This CDR3 has 14 residues. The CDR3 loop reads CATSDPTSTDTQYF. The CDR3 DNA reads TGTGCCACCAGCGACCCGACAAGCACAGATACGCAGTATTTT.

The CDR3 spells CASSNAGLWSDTQYF. CDR3 coding DNA: TGTGCCAGCAGCAACGCGGGACTCTGGTCAGATACGCAGTATTTT. The J gene is TRBJ2-3, the V gene TRBV6-2 or TRBV6-3; D may be TRBD2 (6 bases). CDR3 size: 15 residues. Germline assignment: CDR1 MNHEY and CDR2 SVGEGT. V lost 6 bases and J 4 bases, leaving 17 bases between the germline ends.

The chain joins TRBV19 to TRBJ1-2; D ambiguous. The CDR3 is 13 residues long. Germline V CDR1 and CDR2: LNHDA, SQIVND (reference sequence). V was pared by 5 bases and J by 3 bases, with 10 bases between. CDR3 protein: CASSDLEYYGYTF. The CDR3 nucleotides read TGTGCCAGTAGTGATTTAGAATACTATGGCTACACCTTC.

The chain links TRBV6-5 to TRBJ1-3; 7 bases are shared with TRBD1. This CDR3 comprises 14 residues. The germline gives CDR1 MNHEY, CDR2 SVGAGI. The J segment lost 2 bases and the V segment lost 8 bases, leaving 6 bases of the junction unmatched. The CDR3 bases are TGTGCCAGCGGAGAGGGGGCTGCTGGAAACACCATATATTTT. This gives the protein CASGEGAAGNTIYF.